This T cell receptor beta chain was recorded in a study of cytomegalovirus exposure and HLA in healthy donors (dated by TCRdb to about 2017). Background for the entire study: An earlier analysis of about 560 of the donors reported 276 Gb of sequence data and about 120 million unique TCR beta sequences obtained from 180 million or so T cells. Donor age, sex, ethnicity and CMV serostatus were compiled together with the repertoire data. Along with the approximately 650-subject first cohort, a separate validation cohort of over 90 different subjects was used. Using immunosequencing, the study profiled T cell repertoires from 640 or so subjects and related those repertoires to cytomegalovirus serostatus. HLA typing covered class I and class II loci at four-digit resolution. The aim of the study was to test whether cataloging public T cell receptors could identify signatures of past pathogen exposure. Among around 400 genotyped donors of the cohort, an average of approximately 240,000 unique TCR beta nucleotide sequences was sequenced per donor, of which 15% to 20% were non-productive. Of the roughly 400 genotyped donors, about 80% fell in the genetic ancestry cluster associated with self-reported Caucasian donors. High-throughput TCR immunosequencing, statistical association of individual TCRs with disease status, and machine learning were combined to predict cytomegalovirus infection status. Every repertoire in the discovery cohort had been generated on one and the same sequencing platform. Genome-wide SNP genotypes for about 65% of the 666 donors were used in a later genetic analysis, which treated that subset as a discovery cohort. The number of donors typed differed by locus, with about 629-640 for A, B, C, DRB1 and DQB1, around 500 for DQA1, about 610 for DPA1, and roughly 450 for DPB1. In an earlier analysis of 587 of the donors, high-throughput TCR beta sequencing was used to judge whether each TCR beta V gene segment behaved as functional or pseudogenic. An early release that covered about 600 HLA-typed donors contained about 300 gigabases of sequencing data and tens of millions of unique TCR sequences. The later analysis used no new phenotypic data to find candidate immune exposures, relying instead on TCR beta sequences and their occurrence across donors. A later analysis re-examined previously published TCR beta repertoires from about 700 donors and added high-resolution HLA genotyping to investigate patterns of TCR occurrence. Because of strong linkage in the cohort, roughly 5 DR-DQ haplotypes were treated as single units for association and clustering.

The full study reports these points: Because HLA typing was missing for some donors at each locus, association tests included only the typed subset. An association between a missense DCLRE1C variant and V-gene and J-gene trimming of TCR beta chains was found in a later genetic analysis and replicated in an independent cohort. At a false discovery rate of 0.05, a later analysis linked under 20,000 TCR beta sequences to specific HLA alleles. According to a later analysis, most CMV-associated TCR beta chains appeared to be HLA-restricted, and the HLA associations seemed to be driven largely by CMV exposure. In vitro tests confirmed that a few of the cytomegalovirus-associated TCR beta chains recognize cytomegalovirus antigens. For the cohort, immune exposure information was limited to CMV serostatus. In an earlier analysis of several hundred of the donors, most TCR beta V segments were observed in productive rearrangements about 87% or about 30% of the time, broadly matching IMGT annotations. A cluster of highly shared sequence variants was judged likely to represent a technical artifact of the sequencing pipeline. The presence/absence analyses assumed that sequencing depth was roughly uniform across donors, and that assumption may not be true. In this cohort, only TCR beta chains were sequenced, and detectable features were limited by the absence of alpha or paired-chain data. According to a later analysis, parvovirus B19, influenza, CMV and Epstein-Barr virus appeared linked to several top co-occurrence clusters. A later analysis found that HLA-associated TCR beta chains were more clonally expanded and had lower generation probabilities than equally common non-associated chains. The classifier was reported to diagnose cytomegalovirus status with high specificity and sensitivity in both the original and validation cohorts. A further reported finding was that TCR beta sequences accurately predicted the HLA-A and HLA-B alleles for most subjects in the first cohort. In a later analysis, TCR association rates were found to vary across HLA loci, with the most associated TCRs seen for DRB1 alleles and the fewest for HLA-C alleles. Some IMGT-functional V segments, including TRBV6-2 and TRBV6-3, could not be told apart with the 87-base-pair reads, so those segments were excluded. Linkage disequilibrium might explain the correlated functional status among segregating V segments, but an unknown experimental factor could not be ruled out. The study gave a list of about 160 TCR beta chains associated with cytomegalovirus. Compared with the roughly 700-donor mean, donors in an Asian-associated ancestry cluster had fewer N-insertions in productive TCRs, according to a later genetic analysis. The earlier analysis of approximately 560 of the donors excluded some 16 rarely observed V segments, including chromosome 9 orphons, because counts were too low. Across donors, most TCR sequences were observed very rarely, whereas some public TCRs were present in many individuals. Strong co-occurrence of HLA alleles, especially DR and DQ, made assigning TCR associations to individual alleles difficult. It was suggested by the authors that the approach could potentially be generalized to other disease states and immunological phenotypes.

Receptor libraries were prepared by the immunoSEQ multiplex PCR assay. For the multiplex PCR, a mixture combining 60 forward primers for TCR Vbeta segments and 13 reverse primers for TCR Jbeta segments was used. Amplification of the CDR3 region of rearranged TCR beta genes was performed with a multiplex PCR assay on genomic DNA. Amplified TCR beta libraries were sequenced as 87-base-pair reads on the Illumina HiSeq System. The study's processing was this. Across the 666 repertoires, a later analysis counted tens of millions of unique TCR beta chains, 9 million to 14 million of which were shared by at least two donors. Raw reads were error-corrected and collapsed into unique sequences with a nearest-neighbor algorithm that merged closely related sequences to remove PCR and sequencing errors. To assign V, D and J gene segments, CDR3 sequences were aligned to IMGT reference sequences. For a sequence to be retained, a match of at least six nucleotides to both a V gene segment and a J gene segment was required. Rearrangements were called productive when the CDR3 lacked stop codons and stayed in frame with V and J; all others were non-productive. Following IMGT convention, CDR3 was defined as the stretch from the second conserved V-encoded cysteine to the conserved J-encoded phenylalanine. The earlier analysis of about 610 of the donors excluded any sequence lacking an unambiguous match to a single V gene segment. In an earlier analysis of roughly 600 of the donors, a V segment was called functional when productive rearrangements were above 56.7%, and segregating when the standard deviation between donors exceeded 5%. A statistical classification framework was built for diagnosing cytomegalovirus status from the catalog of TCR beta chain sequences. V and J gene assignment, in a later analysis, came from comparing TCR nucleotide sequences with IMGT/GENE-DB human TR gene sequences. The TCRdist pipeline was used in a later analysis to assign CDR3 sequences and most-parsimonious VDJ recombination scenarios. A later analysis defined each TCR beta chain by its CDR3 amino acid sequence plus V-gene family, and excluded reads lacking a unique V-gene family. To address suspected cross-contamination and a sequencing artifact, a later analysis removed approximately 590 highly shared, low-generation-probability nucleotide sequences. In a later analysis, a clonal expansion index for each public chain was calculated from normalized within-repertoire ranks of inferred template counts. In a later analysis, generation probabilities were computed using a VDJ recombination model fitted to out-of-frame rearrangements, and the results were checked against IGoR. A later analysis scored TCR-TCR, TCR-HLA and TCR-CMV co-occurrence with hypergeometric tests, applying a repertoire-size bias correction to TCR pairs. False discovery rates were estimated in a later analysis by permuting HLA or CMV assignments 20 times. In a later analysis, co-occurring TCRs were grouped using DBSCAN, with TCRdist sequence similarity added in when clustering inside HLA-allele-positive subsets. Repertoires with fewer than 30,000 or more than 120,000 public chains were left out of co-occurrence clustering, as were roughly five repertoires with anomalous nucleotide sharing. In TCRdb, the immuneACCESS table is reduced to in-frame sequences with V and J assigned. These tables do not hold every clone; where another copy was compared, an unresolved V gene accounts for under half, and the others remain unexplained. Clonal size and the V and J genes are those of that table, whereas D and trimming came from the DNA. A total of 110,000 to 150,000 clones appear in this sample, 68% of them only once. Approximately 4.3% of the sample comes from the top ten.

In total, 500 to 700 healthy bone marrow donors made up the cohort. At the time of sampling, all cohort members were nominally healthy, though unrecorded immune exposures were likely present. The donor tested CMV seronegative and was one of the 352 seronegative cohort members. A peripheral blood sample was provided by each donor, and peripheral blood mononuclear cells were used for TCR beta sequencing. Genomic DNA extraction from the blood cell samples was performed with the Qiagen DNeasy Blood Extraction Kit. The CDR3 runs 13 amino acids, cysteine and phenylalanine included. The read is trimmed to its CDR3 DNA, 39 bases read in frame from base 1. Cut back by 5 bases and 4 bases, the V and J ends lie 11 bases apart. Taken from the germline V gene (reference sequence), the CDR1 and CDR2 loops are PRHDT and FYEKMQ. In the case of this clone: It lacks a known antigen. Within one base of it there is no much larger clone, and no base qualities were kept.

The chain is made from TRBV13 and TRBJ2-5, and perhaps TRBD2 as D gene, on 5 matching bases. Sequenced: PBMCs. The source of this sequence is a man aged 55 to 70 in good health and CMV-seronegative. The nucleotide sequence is TGTGCCAGCAGCCCGAGGGCAGGAGAGACCCAGTACTTC. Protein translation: CASSPRAGETQYF.